A selection of T cell receptor beta chains follows, all from one sample in a study of immune heterogeneity within non-small cell lung tumors. TCRdb independently ran MiXCR on the multiplex PCR reads; one entry per CDR3 protein. The repertoire consists of under 4,000 distinct CDR3 sequences, with nearly 45% occurring once and the leading ten covering under 65%. Input material: lung tumor tissue. The receptors were gathered from a man in his sixties with non-small cell lung cancer. CDR3s include the opening cysteine and the closing phenylalanine or tryptophan. A D gene is named only where the DNA matches it firmly.

j_call v_call d_call cdr3_aa
TRBJ1-1 TRBV2 NA CASSVGPVNTEAFF
TRBJ2-2 TRBV6-5 TRBD2 CASSYSTPGTTDTGELFF
TRBJ1-5 TRBV9 TRBD1 CASSVGTGTNQPQHF
TRBJ2-7 TRBV4-1 NA CASSQGGRTTTYEQYF
TRBJ1-2 TRBV5-1 NA CASIGTQYYGYTF
TRBJ1-4 TRBV15 NA CATSTRALGEKLFF
TRBJ1-2 TRBV20-1 TRBD1 CSANVRDRGGRDYGYTF
TRBJ2-1 TRBV9 TRBD2 CASSVRAGEGHNEQFF
TRBJ2-7 TRBV28 NA CASSQGTMGSYEQYF
TRBJ1-3 TRBV7-9 NA CASSLASGNTIYF
TRBJ2-1 TRBV6-9 TRBD2 CARSYERLAGGGNEQFF
TRBJ2-1 TRBV29-1 TRBD2 CSVGQREGDNEQFF
TRBJ2-1 TRBV6-6 NA CASSYSLGRLADNEQFF
TRBJ2-7 TRBV19 TRBD1 CASRPWDSSYEQYF
TRBJ1-1 TRBV7-8 NA CASSLRLMMNTEAFF
TRBJ1-4 TRBV5-6 NA CASSLSYSSNEKLFF
TRBJ1-2 TRBV4-2 TRBD1 CASRGWGQKTGNYGYTF
TRBJ1-2 TRBV3-1 NA CASSQEPGTNYGYTF
TRBJ1-4 TRBV30 TRBD1 CAWSVGTGAGEKLFF
TRBJ1-6 TRBV19 NA CASSIGDSPLHF
TRBJ2-3 TRBV2 TRBD2 CATGTSVDTDTQYF
TRBJ1-1 TRBV12-3/TRBV12-4 NA CATSLTGTEALF
TRBJ1-2 TRBV18 TRBD1 CASSTTTGQSTYGYTF
TRBJ1-5 TRBV2 TRBD1 CASMTGLNQPQHF
TRBJ2-1 TRBV12-3/TRBV12-4 NA CASRLGGNEQFF
TRBJ2-2 TRBV7-9 NA CASSLVGPLDRNTGELFF
TRBJ2-7 TRBV6-1 TRBD1 CATTKRPGQGAYEQYF
TRBJ1-2 TRBV7-2 TRBD1 CASSLVPPGGYVYTF
TRBJ2-7 TRBV5-1 TRBD1 CASSMAGTGGGEQYF
TRBJ1-1 TRBV19 NA CASKRDHKKNTEAFF
TRBJ2-2 TRBV7-6 TRBD2 CASSFPIAGGLDTGELFF
TRBJ2-7 TRBV28 NA CASTNSGVPYEQYF
TRBJ2-4 TRBV10-3 NA CAISLEAPGAKNIQYF
TRBJ2-7 TRBV28 TRBD1 CASRTQGIGEQYF
TRBJ2-7 TRBV30 NA CAWSRVIGNEQYF
TRBJ2-3 TRBV3-1 NA CASSQGYTDTQYF
TRBJ2-2 TRBV11-3 NA CASIIRQVANTGELFF
TRBJ2-1 TRBV6-1 NA CASKGGASGYNEQFF
TRBJ2-5 TRBV18 NA CASSPLRETQYF
TRBJ2-2 TRBV2 NA CASSLSEGPVAGELFF
TRBJ2-7 TRBV6-5 NA CASSSYSTSTYEQYF
TRBJ2-7 TRBV12-3/TRBV12-4 NA CASTLGLRLQYEQYF